A selection of T cell receptor beta chains follows, all from one sample in a study of cytomegalovirus exposure and HLA in healthy donors. The table came from immunoSEQ multiplex PCR; TCRdb's copy has only in-frame clones and leaves some out. The sample holds about 190,000 clones; about 89% are singletons and the top ten take roughly 1.3%. Sequencing input: PBMCs. Receptors originate from a young man in good health and CMV-seronegative. Each CDR3 is given with its conserved first and last residue. A D gene is named only where the DNA matches it firmly. Expanded clones get a size class; other rows say once, few or many, or leave the size out.

cdr3_length	clone_size	d_call	v_call	j_call	cdr3_nt	cdr3_aa
13	-	-	TRBV28	TRBJ1-1	TGTGCCAGCAGTTTGCTAGGGAGGACCGAAGCTTTCTTT	CASSLLGRTEAFF
15	-	-	TRBV6-1	TRBJ2-7	TGTGCCAGCAGTGATACTAGGAGTTGGCTCGACGAGCAGTACTTC	CASSDTRSWLDEQYF
13	-	TRBD1	TRBV29-1	TRBJ1-1	TGCAGCGTTTGGGACAGGGGAAACACTGAAGCTTTCTTT	CSVWDRGNTEAFF
14	-	TRBD2	TRBV7-2	TRBJ2-7	TGTGCCAGCAGCCGGACTAGCGGGAGTGACGAGCAGTACTTC	CASSRTSGSDEQYF
15	-	-	TRBV4-1	TRBJ1-5	TGCGCCAGCAGCTCCGGGATCGATCTTAATCAGCCCCAGCATTTT	CASSSGIDLNQPQHF
14	-	-	TRBV6-5	TRBJ1-3	TGTGCCAGCAGTTACGGGGCAGCTGGAAACACCATATATTTT	CASSYGAAGNTIYF
13	-	-	TRBV7-9	TRBJ1-1	TGTGCCATCCTGAAGAGAGGCGGCACTGAAGCTTTCTTT	CAILKRGGTEAFF
16	-	-	TRBV7-4	TRBJ2-4	TGTGCCAGCAGCTTAGTTACAGATCTAGCCAAAAACATTCAGTACTTC	CASSLVTDLAKNIQYF
15	-	TRBD1	TRBV28	TRBJ1-1	TGTGCCAGCAGAGAAAACGGACAGGGTGGATTTTACACTTTCTTT	CASRENGQGGFYTFF
15	few	TRBD1	TRBV5-1	TRBJ2-5	TGCGCCAGCAGCTTGGCCGGGACAGGGAAAGAGACCCAGTACTTC	CASSLAGTGKETQYF
11	-	TRBD2	TRBV2	TRBJ2-1	TGTGCCAGCAACGGGAGGGATGAGCAGTTCTTC	CASNGRDEQFF
17	-	TRBD1	TRBV2	TRBJ1-5	TGTGCCAGCACGAGGGGGCAGGTGGGAAATAGCAATCAGCCCCAGCATTTT	CASTRGQVGNSNQPQHF
15	-	TRBD1	TRBV5-4	TRBJ2-5	TGTGCCAGCAGCCCGTGGACAGGGATCCAAGAGACCCAGTACTTC	CASSPWTGIQETQYF